This T cell receptor (beta chain) was retrieved from a study of T cells in Graves' hyperthyroidism and ophthalmopathy. Overall study context: Before treatment of any kind, peripheral blood was taken at initial diagnosis.

The CDR3 extends over 15 amino acids. Germline CDR1 is SEHNR and CDR2 is FQNEAQ (reference sequence). V lost 6 bases, J lost 4 bases, and 8 bases stayed unmatched. The blood sample was taken at first hyperthyroidism diagnosis, before any ophthalmopathy symptoms. Amplification yielded TCR beta CDR3 regions, with RNA transcripts as the source. An initial round of RT-PCR targeting the TCR CDR3 relied on the HTBI primer set. TCRdb fed the multiplex PCR reads into MiXCR, producing one record per CDR3 protein. Of 270,000 or so distinct CDR3 sequences listed, about 25% are singletons. This clonotype has ten or more counts.

What was sequenced was blood. The chain employs TRBV7-9 and TRBJ2-7, with 11 bases that match TRBD2. The clonotype comes from a man aged 35 to 55 with Graves' hyperthyroidism that later progressed to Graves' ophthalmopathy. CDR3 protein: CASRALAGGPYEQYF. As DNA, the CDR3 is TGTGCCAGCAGAGCCCTAGCGGGAGGCCCATACGAGCAGTACTTC.